This entry describes one T cell receptor (beta chain). The sample belongs to a study of blood T cell repertoires in COVID-19. The authors' processing: Reference gene primers were amplified, and this amplification served to estimate nucleated cell counts. Sequencing used immunoSEQ multiplex PCR; TCRdb keeps in-frame clones, though not all of them. V and J calls and clone size are as listed in that table; D and trimming were resolved from the DNA. The table includes 100,000 or so clones, about 87% detected once. V lost 5 bases and J lost 4, with 11 bases in between. The CDR3 covers 13 residues. This clonotype was sampled from a man aged 55 to 70 with acute or convalescent COVID-19. The V gene is TRBV12-3 or TRBV12-4, the J gene TRBJ1-2; perhaps TRBD1 as D (6 bases). The sample consisted of peripheral blood. The CDR3 loop is CASSEQGPYGYTF. The CDR3 nucleotides read TGTGCCAGCAGTGAACAGGGTCCCTATGGCTACACCTTC.